Below, one T cell receptor (beta chain) is given with its context. Trimming took 3 bases from V and 4 from J, leaving 14 bases between them. CDR1 and CDR2 from the germline V gene are SNHLY and FYNNEI. The length of the CDR3 is 15 residues. Sequencing used cDNA as its template, made by extracting RNA and reverse transcribing it. Some clones are missing from TCRdb's copy, which holds only in-frame ones; the method was immunoSEQ multiplex PCR. The sample lists 100,000 to 150,000 clones; 49% were seen once. Lesional scalp punch biopsies and peripheral blood were collected from alopecia areata patients. The data derive from a study of CD8+ T cells in alopecia areata. For the study at large: A regimen of oral tofacitinib, 5 to 10 mg twice daily, was given to treated patients. Tofacitinib ran 6 to 18 months, followed by 6 months off drug.

The receptor comes from a human donor with alopecia areata. The chain couples TRBV2 to TRBJ2-3; tentative D call: TRBD1 (6 bases). The sequenced sample was CD8+ T cells sorted from blood, obtained at week 0. The CDR3 protein is CASSEGRGPADTQYF. The CDR3 DNA reads as TGTGCCAGCAGTGAGGGCAGGGGCCCCGCAGATACGCAGTATTTT.